Presented here are 10 T cell receptor beta chains from one specimen sequenced in a study of T cell responses to AZD1222 COVID-19 vaccine (dated by TCRdb to the early 2020s). Preparation of the library involved the immunoSEQ multiplex PCR assay. The table comes from immuneACCESS by way of TCRdb, which keeps in-frame sequences with V and J called. Part of the clones is missing from these tables; in studies checked, under half for an unresolved V gene and the rest for unknown reasons. The sample contains 100,000 or so clones, about 88% of them found a single time. The ten largest clones add up to roughly 5% of the sample. The intended sense of this specimen's time point label: about 28 days (+/-7) after the second vaccine dose. Specimen: peripheral blood, collected 28 days after the second AZD1222 dose. These receptor sequences come from an adult who received the AZD1222 COVID-19 vaccine.

V gene TRBV2 combines with J gene TRBJ1-6, with D possibly matching TRBD1 (6 bases). CDR1 SNHLY and CDR2 FYNNEI come from the germline V gene. This CDR3 contains 12 residues. V lost 8 bases and J lost 5, with 7 bases in between. The CDR3 region has the DNA TGTGCCAGCCGACAGGATAATTCACCCCTCCACTTT. This gives the protein CASRQDNSPLHF.

This chain joins TRBV6-2 or TRBV6-3 and TRBJ1-1; D remains ambiguous. The CDR3 sequence is 12 residues long. Trimming cost V 4 bases and J 6 bases, with 9 bases left between them. CDR1 and CDR2 (germline): MNHEY, SVGEGT. DNA of the CDR3: TGTGCCAGCAGTTGGGGAGGGTCTGAAGCTTTCTTT. It encodes CASSWGGSEAFF.

CDR3 in amino acids: CASSQDPPGNTIYF. CDR3 nucleotide sequence: TGCGCCAGCAGCCAAGATCCCCCCGGAAACACCATATATTTT. The chain uses TRBV4-3 and TRBJ1-3; D remains unclear. Per the germline V gene, CDR1 is LGHNA and CDR2 is YSLEER. CDR3 length: 14 residues. V was pared by 0 bases and J by 4 bases, with 7 bases between.

The chain has TRBV27 and TRBJ1-2, with 8 bases matching TRBD1. Unmatched junction bases numbered 8, after V lost 6 bases and J lost 8 bases. This CDR3 contains 13 residues. CDR1 and CDR2 (germline): MNHEY, SMNVEV (reference sequence). The CDR3 DNA reads TGTGCCAGCAGGAGACAGGGGATAGAGGGCTACACCTTC. It encodes CASRRQGIEGYTF.

V gene TRBV19 combines with J gene TRBJ2-7; D may be TRBD1 (5 bases). The germline V gene encodes CDR1 LNHDA and CDR2 SQIVND (reference sequence). The V gene lost 5 bases and the J gene lost 0 bases, with 11 bases spanning the gap. The CDR3 has 14 amino acids. The DNA of the CDR3 is TGTGCCAGTAGTGCACAGGCGTACTCCTACGAGCAGTACTTC. Its translation: CASSAQAYSYEQYF.

This rearrangement joins TRBV6-4 to TRBJ1-1; 7 bases align to TRBD1. The germline V gene encodes CDR1 MRHNA and CDR2 SNTAGT. Unmatched junction bases numbered 14, after V lost 5 bases and J lost 5 bases. The CDR3 totals 16 residues. The CDR3 is CASSRTITGEVTEAFF. The CDR3 coding sequence is TGTGCCAGCAGTCGTACCATCACAGGGGAGGTGACTGAAGCTTTCTTT.

The rearrangement links TRBV7-3 to TRBJ2-1; D gene ambiguous. Germline CDR1 is SGHTA and CDR2 is FQGTGA. The CDR3 runs to 12 residues. V gave up 1 base and J gave up 13 bases, with 11 bases separating them. The CDR3 DNA is TGTGCCAGCAGCTTAATCGAAGGGAAACAGTTCTTC. It encodes CASSLIEGKQFF. The full variable domain, completed using reference TRBV7-3 and TRBJ2-1, is GAGVSQTPSNKVTEKGKYVELRCDPISGHTALYWYRQSLGQGPEFLIYFQGTGAADDSGLPNDRFFAVRPEGSVSTLKIQRTERGDSAVYLCASSLIEGKQFFGPGTRLTVL.

The chain recombines TRBV10-3 with TRBJ2-7; 7 nucleotides match TRBD1. The length of the CDR3 is 14 residues. Losses at the gene ends were 1 base for V and 3 bases for J; bases not matched to a gene: 3. CDR1 ENHRY and CDR2 SYGVKD come from the germline V gene. CDR3 DNA: TGTGCCATCAGTGAGTTGGGGACAGTCTACGAGCAGTACTTC. It codes for CAISELGTVYEQYF.

The count of this clone is one. The chain uses TRBV7-2 and TRBJ1-5; possibly TRBD1 for D (5 bases). V was clipped by 2 bases and J by 3 bases, with 8 bases between them. The CDR3 is 14 amino acids. The germline gives CDR1 SGHTA, CDR2 FQGNSA. CDR3 DNA: TGTGCCAGCAGCTTATCGACAGCCAATCAGCCCCAGCATTTT. It yields the protein CASSLSTANQPQHF.

The V call is TRBV19, the J call TRBJ1-2; perhaps TRBD1 as D (6 bases). V was shortened by 10 bases and J by 2 bases, with 20 bases between the two germline ends. The CDR3 is made up of 15 amino acids. Germline loops: CDR1 LNHDA, CDR2 SQIVND (reference sequence). In nucleotides, the CDR3 is TGTGCCACCTCCACTTTCACAGGGATAAACTATGGCTACACCTTC. Its translation: CATSTFTGINYGYTF.